This T cell receptor beta chain is from a study of T cell responses to AZD1222 COVID-19 vaccine. Study information: Researchers grouped second doses given at about 4 or about 12 weeks into one pool.

Method: immunoSEQ multiplex PCR; TCRdb's copy keeps in-frame clones and lacks some. Of 150,000 to 200,000 clones in the sample, around 92% were seen once. This TCR was sampled from an adult in good health. This material consisted of peripheral blood, taken on day 0 of AZD1222 vaccination.

CDR3 region: CASSLPLNYGYTF. The CDR3 DNA reads as TGTGCCAGCAGCTTGCCCCTCAACTATGGCTACACCTTC. This chain uses TRBV13 with TRBJ1-2; no definite D call. V dropped 3 bases and J dropped 2 bases, with 7 bases sitting between them. CDR3 size: 13 residues. CDR1 and CDR2 from the germline V gene are PRHDT and FYEKMQ (reference sequence).